The rows below give T cell receptor beta chains drawn from one sample of a study of radiotherapy plus CTLA-4 blockade in lung cancer. Sequenced by immunoSEQ multiplex PCR; TCRdb stores in-frame clones only, minus some. The data hold approximately 78,000 clones, with around 80% observed a single time. The starting material was peripheral blood, obtained from a patient treated with radiotherapy plus ipilimumab. These receptors came from a human donor with non-small cell lung cancer who had a complete response to radiotherapy plus ipilimumab. Both conserved end residues are part of each CDR3.

V: TRBV19; J: TRBJ1-4; CDR3: CASSKGGGYEKLFF
V: TRBV11-2; J: TRBJ1-1; CDR3: CASSFSGGEAFF
V: TRBV10-3; J: TRBJ1-2; CDR3: CAISGDLGQFPNYGYTF
V: TRBV27; J: TRBJ1-3; CDR3: CASSLMTGEGNTIYF
V: TRBV6-1; J: TRBJ1-2; CDR3: CAVPGQGANGYTF
V: TRBV25-1; J: TRBJ2-1; CDR3: CASSWTQGNEQFF
V: TRBV7-9; J: TRBJ2-5; CDR3: CVAPGRIPFRQETQYF
V: TRBV19; J: TRBJ1-2; CDR3: CASRHSQGPGYTF
V: TRBV5-6; J: TRBJ2-1; CDR3: CASSLSPERENEQFF
V: TRBV27; J: TRBJ1-1; CDR3: CASSQRQGIGNTEAFF
V: TRBV19; J: TRBJ1-1; CDR3: CASIKQGAGLNTEAFF
V: TRBV9; J: TRBJ2-4; CDR3: CASSASTGNIQYF
V: TRBV30; J: TRBJ1-5; CDR3: CASEGQNNQPQHF
V: TRBV7-9; J: TRBJ1-5; CDR3: CASGPGGDQPQHF
V: TRBV5-4; J: TRBJ2-2; CDR3: CASSLVAGVTGELFF
V: TRBV7-6; J: TRBJ2-2; CDR3: CASSTQGGDTGELFF
V: TRBV4-3; J: TRBJ1-1; CDR3: CASSPLVRAFF
V: TRBV6-1; J: TRBJ1-4; CDR3: CAIGQEKLFF
V: TRBV19; J: TRBJ1-4; CDR3: CASSVDRLEKLFF
V: TRBV9; J: TRBJ1-2; CDR3: CASSVSGGQGNYGYTF
V: TRBV11-3; J: TRBJ1-1; CDR3: CASSLEGGTEAFF
V: TRBV7-2; J: TRBJ2-7; CDR3: CASSLARFSGGARGGHEQYF
V: TRBV6-4; J: TRBJ2-3; CDR3: CASSPGTAATDTQYF
V: TRBV12-5; J: TRBJ2-2; CDR3: CASGPHRLGELFF
V: TRBV5-6; J: TRBJ2-3; CDR3: CASSPTLDRAVGTDTQYF
V: TRBV15; J: TRBJ1-4; CDR3: CATSRENSNEKLFF
V: TRBV19; J: TRBJ2-7; CDR3: CAAGGSYEQYF
V: TRBV5-6; J: TRBJ1-3; CDR3: CASSLGQGVVGNTIYF
V: TRBV9; J: TRBJ2-6; CDR3: CASSAGWGTGANVLTF
V: TRBV5-6; J: TRBJ2-1; CDR3: CASSLETGLSYNEQFF
V: TRBV5-3; J: TRBJ1-2; CDR3: CARSRDSPLGYGYTF
V: TRBV19; J: TRBJ1-2; CDR3: CASFGGARQTRYGYTF
V: TRBV2; J: TRBJ1-1; CDR3: CASGDEGEAFF
V: TRBV5-4; J: TRBJ1-1; CDR3: CASSLLSFAGFMNTEAFF
V: TRBV7-2; J: TRBJ2-7; CDR3: CASSLVGTGGYEQYF
V: TRBV7-8; J: TRBJ2-3; CDR3: CASSQRGLAGGSTDTQYF
V: TRBV5-1; J: TRBJ2-5; CDR3: CASSQGLAGGPGLETQYF
V: TRBV7-9; J: TRBJ1-6; CDR3: CASSLDGFYNSPLHF
V: TRBV5-1; J: TRBJ2-3; CDR3: CASSLGLTSTDTQYF
V: TRBV18; J: TRBJ2-1; CDR3: CASSPPSRRNNEQFF
V: TRBV28; J: TRBJ1-1; CDR3: CATEINSVGPGGETEAFF
V: TRBV7-8; J: TRBJ2-5; CDR3: CASTPRVKETQYF
V: TRBV2; J: TRBJ1-2; CDR3: CASSELRTGEYGYTF
V: TRBV7-2; J: TRBJ1-2; CDR3: CASSAFRDNGYTF
V: TRBV18; J: TRBJ1-3; CDR3: CASQTDSSSGNTIYF
V: TRBV30; J: TRBJ1-4; CDR3: CAWSVGPTWVF
V: TRBV27; J: TRBJ1-5; CDR3: CASSFASDRGSQPQHF
V: TRBV5-1; J: TRBJ2-1; CDR3: CASSIRDSHYNEQFF
V: TRBV19; J: TRBJ1-2; CDR3: CASRPTGGGHGYTF
V: TRBV7-2; J: TRBJ2-3; CDR3: CASSLGLSGGATDTQYF
V: TRBV7-7; J: TRBJ2-7; CDR3: CASSPTPSSDELSSYEQYF
V: TRBV18; J: TRBJ1-5; CDR3: CASSKGGEYGQPQHF
V: TRBV19; J: TRBJ1-1; CDR3: CASNPRTAMNTEAFF
V: TRBV4-3; J: TRBJ2-2; CDR3: CASSQDPGHTGELFF
V: TRBV14; J: TRBJ2-7; CDR3: CASSQESGLGWGRGYEQYF
V: TRBV20-1; J: TRBJ2-3; CDR3: CSAAWADTQYF
V: TRBV28; J: TRBJ1-1; CDR3: CASREPRGLQNTEAFF
V: TRBV30; J: TRBJ2-2; CDR3: CATGQANTGELFF
V: TRBV5-8; J: TRBJ2-3; CDR3: CASSLGPGGFADTQYF